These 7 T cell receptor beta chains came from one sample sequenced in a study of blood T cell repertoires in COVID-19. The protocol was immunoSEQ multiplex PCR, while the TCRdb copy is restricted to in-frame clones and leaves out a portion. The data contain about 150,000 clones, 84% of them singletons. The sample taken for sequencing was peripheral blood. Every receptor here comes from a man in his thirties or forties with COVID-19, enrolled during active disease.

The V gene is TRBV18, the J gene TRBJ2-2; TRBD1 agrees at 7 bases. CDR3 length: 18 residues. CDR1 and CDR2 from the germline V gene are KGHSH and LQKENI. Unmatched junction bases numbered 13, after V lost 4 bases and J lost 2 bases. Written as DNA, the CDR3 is TGTGCCAGCTCACTTAACTCACAGGGGAGCCTCAACACCGGGGAGCTGTTTTTT. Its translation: CASSLNSQGSLNTGELFF.

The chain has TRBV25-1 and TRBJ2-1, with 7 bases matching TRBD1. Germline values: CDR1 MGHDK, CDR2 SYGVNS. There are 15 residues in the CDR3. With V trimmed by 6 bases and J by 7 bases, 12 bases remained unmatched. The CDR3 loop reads CASSSTGFYFNEQFF. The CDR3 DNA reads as TGTGCCAGCAGCTCGACAGGGTTTTACTTTAATGAGCAGTTCTTC.

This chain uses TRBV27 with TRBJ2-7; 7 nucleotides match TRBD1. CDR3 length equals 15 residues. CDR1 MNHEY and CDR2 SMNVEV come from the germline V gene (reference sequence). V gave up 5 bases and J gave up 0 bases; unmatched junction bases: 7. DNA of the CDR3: TGTGCCAGCAGTCGAGGGACAGTCCACTCCTACGAGCAGTACTTC. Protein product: CASSRGTVHSYEQYF.

The CDR3 region has the DNA TGTGCCAGCAGCAAAGGCGGGTACACAGATACGCAGTATTTT. Translating gives CASSKGGYTDTQYF. The rearrangement joins TRBV11-2 to TRBJ2-3, with a possible D match to TRBD2 (5 bases). Germline values: CDR1 SGHAT, CDR2 FQNNGV. The CDR3 spans 14 residues. Trimming stripped 5 bases from V and 2 bases from J, with 11 bases between.

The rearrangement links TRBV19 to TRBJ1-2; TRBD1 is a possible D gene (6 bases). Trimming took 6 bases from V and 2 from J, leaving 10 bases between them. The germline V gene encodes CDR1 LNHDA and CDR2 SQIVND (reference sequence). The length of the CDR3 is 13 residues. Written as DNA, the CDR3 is TGTGCCAGTAGCCCCAGGGGCAACTATGGCTACACCTTC. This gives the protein CASSPRGNYGYTF. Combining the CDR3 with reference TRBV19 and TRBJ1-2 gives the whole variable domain DGGITQSPKYLFRKEGQNVTLSCEQNLNHDAMYWYRQDPGQGLRLIYYSQIVNDFQKGDIAEGYSVSREKKESFPLTVTSAQKNPTAFYLCASSPRGNYGYTFGSGTRLTVV.

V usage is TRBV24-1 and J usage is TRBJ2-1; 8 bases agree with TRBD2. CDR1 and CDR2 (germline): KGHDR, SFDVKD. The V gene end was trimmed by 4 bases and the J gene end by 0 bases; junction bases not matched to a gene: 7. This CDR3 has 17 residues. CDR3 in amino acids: CATSDPLAGGSYNEQFF. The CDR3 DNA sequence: TGTGCCACCAGTGACCCCCTTGCGGGGGGCTCCTACAATGAGCAGTTCTTC.

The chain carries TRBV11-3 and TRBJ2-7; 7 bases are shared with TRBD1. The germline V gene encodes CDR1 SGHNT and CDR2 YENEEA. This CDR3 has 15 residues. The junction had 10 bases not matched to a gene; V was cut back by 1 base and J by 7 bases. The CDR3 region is CASSLGTGGRWEQYF. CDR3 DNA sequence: TGTGCCAGCAGCTTAGGGACAGGCGGCAGGTGGGAGCAGTACTTC. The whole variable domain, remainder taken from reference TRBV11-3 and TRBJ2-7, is EAGVVQSPRYKIIEKKQPVAFWCNPISGHNTLYWYLQNLGQGPELLIRYENEEAVDDSQLPKDRFSAERLKGVDSTLKIQPAELGDSAVYLCASSLGTGGRWEQYFGPGTRLTVT.